This is a list of T cell receptor beta chains from one sample in a study of T cell repertoires in cytomegalovirus infection. Their antigen targets remain unknown. One entry per CDR3 protein results from TCRdb running MiXCR on the reads. The data contain 750,000 to 900,000 distinct CDR3 sequences, about 27% of them seen just once; the ten biggest clones take up roughly 14%. The starting material was cultured CD8+ T cells from PBMCs, obtained from culture after CMV antigen stimulation. Source of these receptors: a human donor in good health (CMV status not recorded). Some clones in this sample may be carry-over from other donors' samples. Each CDR3 is given with its conserved first and last residue. A D gene is named only where the DNA matches it firmly. A row's size may be missing; if present it is once, few, many or a size class.

d_call,clone_size,j_call,v_call,cdr3_length,cdr3_nt,cdr3_aa
.,many,TRBJ2-2,TRBV7-9,12,TGTGCCAGCAGCTACTTCTCAGGGGAGCTGTTTTTT,CASSYFSGELFF
TRBD2,few,TRBJ2-3,TRBV7-2,17,TGTGCCAGCAGCTTACCTCCGGGACTAGCGTACACAGATACGCAGTATTTT,CASSLPPGLAYTDTQYF
.,few,TRBJ2-5,TRBV4-1,16,TGCGCCAGCAGCCAAGTAATCGGGAACCCTCAAGAGACCCAGTACTTC,CASSQVIGNPQETQYF
.,.,TRBJ2-7,TRBV27,15,TGTGCCAGCAGTTTCGCAGGGATCCCCTTCAACGAGCAGTACTTC,CASSFAGIPFNEQYF
TRBD2,.,TRBJ2-1,TRBV4-3,17,TGCGCCAGCAGCCAAGAGAGGATAATAGCGGGGGCCGGTGAGCAGTTCTTC,CASSQERIIAGAGEQFF
.,.,TRBJ1-1,TRBV7-9,13,TGTGCCAGCAGCTCAAGTCCAAGCACTGAAGCTTTCTTT,CASSSSPSTEAFF
.,few,TRBJ2-1,TRBV5-4,13,TGTGCCAGCAGCTTGAGGGGCACCTATGAGCAGTTCTTC,CASSLRGTYEQFF
TRBD2,.,TRBJ2-1,TRBV27,14,TGTGCCACCTCGGGACTAGCAACCTACAATGAGCAGTTCTTC,CATSGLATYNEQFF
TRBD1,.,TRBJ2-1,TRBV7-7,14,TGTGCTAGCAGCCCGCGGACAGGGCGGGATGAGCAGTTCTTC,CASSPRTGRDEQFF
.,few,TRBJ1-6,TRBV11-2,13,TGTGCCAGCAGCTTAGATCCCCCCTCACCCCTCCACTTT,CASSLDPPSPLHF
TRBD1,few,TRBJ2-1,TRBV19,15,TGTGCCAGTAGTAGGGGACAGGGTTCCTACAATGAGCAGTTCTTC,CASSRGQGSYNEQFF
.,.,TRBJ1-2,TRBV9,9,TGTGCCAGCAGCCCCCTACCCACCTTC,CASSPLPTF
TRBD1,.,TRBJ1-6,TRBV15,14,TGTGCCACCGGCGGGACAGGGTCGGATTCACCCCTCCACTTT,CATGGTGSDSPLHF
.,once,TRBJ2-1,TRBV10-3,13,TGTGCCATCAGTTCTAAGGGGGACGGGATTATGTTCTTC,CAISSKGDGIMFF
.,few,TRBJ1-2,TRBV12-3/TRBV12-4,11,TGTGCCACCCGTGCCGGGCCTGGCTACACCTTC,CATRAGPGYTF
.,.,TRBJ2-7,TRBV7-6,14,TGTGCCAGCAGCTCCCGACGGCGGGGCGACAAGCAGTACTTC,CASSSRRRGDKQYF
.,.,TRBJ1-2,TRBV6-1,13,TGTGCCAGCACCCCCGGGGGGGTTGTGGGCTACACCTTC,CASTPGGVVGYTF
TRBD2,.,TRBJ2-7,TRBV7-9,15,TGTGCCAGCAGCTTTATTAGCGGGGGGAACTACGAGCAGTACTTC,CASSFISGGNYEQYF
.,few,TRBJ2-3,TRBV7-9,15,TGTGCCAGCAGCGGCCTCAATACGGGCACAGATACGCAGTATTTT,CASSGLNTGTDTQYF
.,.,TRBJ2-3,TRBV6-2/TRBV6-3,15,TGTGCCAGCAGTTACCTCCGGGACAGCACAGATACGCAGTATTTT,CASSYLRDSTDTQYF